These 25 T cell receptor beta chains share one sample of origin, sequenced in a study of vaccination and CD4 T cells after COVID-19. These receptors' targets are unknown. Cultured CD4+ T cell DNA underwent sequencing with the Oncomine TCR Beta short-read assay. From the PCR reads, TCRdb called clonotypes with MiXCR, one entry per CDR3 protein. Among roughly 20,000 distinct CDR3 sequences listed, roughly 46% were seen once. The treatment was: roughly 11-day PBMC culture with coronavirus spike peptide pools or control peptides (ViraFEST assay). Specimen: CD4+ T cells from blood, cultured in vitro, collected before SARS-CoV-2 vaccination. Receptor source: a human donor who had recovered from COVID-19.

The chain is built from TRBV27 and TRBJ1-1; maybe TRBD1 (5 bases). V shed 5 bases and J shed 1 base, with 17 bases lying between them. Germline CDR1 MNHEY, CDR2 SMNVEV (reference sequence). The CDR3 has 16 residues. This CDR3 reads CASSPRVSDRNTEAFF. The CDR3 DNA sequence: TGTGCCAGCAGTCCCAGGGTCAGTGACAGGAACACTGAAGCTTTCTTT.

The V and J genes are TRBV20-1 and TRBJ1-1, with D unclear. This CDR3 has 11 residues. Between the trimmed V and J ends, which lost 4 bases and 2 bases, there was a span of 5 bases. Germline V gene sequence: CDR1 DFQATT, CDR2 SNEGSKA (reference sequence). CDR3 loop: CSATTNTEAFF. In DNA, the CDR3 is TGCAGTGCTACCACTAACACTGAAGCTTTCTTT.

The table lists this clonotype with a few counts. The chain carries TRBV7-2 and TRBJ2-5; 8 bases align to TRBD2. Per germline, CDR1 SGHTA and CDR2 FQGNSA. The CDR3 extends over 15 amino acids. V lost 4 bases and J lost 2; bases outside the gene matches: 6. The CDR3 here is CASSSPAGVQETQYF. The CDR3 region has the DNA TGTGCCAGCAGCTCCCCAGCGGGGGTTCAAGAGACCCAGTACTTC.

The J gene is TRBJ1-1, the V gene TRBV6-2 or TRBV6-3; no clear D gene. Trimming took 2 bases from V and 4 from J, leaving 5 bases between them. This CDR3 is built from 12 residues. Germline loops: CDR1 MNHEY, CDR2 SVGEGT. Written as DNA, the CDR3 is TGTGCCAGCAGTTACCCCAGCACTGAAGCTTTCTTT. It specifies CASSYPSTEAFF.

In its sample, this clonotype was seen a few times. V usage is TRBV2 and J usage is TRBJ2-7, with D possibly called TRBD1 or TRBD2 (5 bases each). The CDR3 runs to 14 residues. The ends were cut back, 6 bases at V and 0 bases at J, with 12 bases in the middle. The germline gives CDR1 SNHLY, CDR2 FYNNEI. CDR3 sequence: CASRRDASSYEQYF. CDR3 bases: TGTGCCAGCAGGAGGGACGCCAGCTCCTACGAGCAGTACTTC.

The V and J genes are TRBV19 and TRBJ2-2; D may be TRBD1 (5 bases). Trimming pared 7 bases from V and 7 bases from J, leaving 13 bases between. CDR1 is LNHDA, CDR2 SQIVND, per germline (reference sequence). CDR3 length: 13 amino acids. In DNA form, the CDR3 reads TGTGCCAGTACCCAGGGCATACACGGGGAGCTGTTTTTT. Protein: CASTQGIHGELFF. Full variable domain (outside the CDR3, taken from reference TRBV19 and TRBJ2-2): DGGITQSPKYLFRKEGQNVTLSCEQNLNHDAMYWYRQDPGQGLRLIYYSQIVNDFQKGDIAEGYSVSREKKESFPLTVTSAQKNPTAFYLCASTQGIHGELFFGEGSRLTVL.

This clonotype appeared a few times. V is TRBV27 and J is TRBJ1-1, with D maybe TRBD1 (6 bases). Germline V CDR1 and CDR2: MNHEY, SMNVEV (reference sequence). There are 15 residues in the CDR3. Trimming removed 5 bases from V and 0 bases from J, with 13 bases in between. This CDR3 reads CASSPGTIMNTEAFF. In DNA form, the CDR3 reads TGTGCCAGCAGTCCCGGGACAATCATGAACACTGAAGCTTTCTTT.

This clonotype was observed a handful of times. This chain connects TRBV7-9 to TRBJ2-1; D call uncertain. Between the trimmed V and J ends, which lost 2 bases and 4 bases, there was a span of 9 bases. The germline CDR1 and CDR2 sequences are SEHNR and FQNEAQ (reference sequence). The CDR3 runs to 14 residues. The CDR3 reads CASSLTSSYNEQFF. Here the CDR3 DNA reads TGTGCCAGCAGCTTAACTTCCTCTTACAATGAGCAGTTCTTC.

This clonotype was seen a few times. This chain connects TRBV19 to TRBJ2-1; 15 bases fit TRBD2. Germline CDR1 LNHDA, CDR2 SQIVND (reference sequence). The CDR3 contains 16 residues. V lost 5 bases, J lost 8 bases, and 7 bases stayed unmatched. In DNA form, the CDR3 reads TGTGCCAGTAGTCCGCGGACTAGCGGGGGGGCGGATGAGCAGTTCTTC. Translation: CASSPRTSGGADEQFF.

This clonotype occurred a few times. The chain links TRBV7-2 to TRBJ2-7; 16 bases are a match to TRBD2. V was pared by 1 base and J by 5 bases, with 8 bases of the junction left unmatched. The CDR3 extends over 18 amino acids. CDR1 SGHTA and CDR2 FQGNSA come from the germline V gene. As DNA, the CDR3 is TGTGCCAGCAGCTTAGTGGGACTAGCGGGGGGGCTAAACAACGAGCAGTACTTC. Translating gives CASSLVGLAGGLNNEQYF.

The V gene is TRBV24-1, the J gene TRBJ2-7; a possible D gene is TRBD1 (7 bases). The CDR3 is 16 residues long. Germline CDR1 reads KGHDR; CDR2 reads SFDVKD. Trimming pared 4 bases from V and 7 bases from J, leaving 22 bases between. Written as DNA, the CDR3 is TGTGCCACCAGTGACCCCGACAGGGACTCGAAAGGGGAGCAGTACTTC. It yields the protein CATSDPDRDSKGEQYF.

For the CDR3, the DNA is TGTGCCAGCAGTGGAAGGCCGCCCTATGGCTACACCTTC. Translating it yields CASSGRPPYGYTF. V gene TRBV6-1 combines with J gene TRBJ1-2; D unresolved. This CDR3 has 13 amino acids. V was trimmed by 4 bases and J by 4 bases, leaving 10 bases between them. Germline lookup yields CDR1 MNHNS and CDR2 SASEGT.

The CDR3 DNA is TGTGCCAGCAGTCGTCGGGACAAGCGGGGCTACACCTTC. It codes for CASSRRDKRGYTF. V gene TRBV6-1 combines with J gene TRBJ1-2; possibly TRBD1 for D (6 bases). The germline V gene encodes CDR1 MNHNS and CDR2 SASEGT. The CDR3 is 13 amino acids. The V gene lost 5 bases and the J gene lost 8 bases, with 15 bases spanning the gap.

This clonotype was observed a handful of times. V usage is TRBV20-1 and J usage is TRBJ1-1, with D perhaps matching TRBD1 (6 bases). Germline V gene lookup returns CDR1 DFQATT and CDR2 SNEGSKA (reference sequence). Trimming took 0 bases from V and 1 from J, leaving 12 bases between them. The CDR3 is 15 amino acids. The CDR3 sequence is CSARDIRGQNTEAFF. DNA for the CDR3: TGCAGTGCTAGAGATATCCGGGGGCAGAACACTGAAGCTTTCTTT.

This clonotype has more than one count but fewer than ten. CDR3 sequence reads: CATSRDKGRGLGNTIYF. In DNA, the CDR3 is TGTGCCACCAGCAGAGATAAGGGTCGGGGGCTTGGGAACACCATATATTTT. The chain joins TRBV15 to TRBJ1-3; D possibly corresponds to TRBD1 (6 bases). With 0 bases removed from V and 7 bases from J, the gap between germline ends came to 19 bases. Germline V gene sequence: CDR1 LNHNV, CDR2 YYDKDF (reference sequence). The CDR3 covers 17 residues.

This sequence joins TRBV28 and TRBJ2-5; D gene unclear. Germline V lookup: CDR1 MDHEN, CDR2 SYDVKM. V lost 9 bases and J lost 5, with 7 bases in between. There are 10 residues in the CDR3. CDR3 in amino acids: CASSQETQYF. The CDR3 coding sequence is TGTGCCAGTTCACAGGAGACCCAGTACTTC.

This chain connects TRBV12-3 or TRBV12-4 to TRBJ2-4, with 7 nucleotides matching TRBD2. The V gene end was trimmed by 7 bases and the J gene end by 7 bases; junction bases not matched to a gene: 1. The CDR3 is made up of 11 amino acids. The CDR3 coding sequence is TGTGCCAGCACCGGGGGGAACATTCAGTACTTC. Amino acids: CASTGGNIQYF.

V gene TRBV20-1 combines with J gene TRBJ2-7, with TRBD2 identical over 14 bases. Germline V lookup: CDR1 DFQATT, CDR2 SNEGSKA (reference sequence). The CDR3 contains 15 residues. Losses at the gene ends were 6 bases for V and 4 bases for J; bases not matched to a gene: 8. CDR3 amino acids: CSADGGTSGSYEQYF. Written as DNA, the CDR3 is TGCAGTGCCGACGGAGGGACTAGCGGGAGTTACGAGCAGTACTTC.

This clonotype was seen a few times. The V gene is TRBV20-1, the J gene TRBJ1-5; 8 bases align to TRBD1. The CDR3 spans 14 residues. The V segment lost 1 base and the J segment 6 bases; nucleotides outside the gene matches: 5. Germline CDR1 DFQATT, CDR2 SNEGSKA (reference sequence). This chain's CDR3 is CSARVTGGLQPQHF. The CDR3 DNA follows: TGCAGTGCTAGAGTCACAGGGGGTCTTCAGCCCCAGCATTTT.

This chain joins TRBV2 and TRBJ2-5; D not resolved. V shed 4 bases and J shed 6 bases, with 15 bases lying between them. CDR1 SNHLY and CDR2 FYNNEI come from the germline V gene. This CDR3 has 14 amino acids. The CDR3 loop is CASSGDWVVQTQYF. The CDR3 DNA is TGTGCCAGCAGTGGTGATTGGGTGGTGCAGACCCAGTACTTC.

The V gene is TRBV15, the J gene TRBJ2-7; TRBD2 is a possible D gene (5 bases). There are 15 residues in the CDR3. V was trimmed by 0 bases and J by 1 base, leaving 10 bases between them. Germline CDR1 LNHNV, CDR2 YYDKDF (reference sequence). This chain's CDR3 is CATSRDPRGSYEQYF. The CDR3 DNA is TGTGCCACCAGCAGAGATCCCCGGGGTTCCTACGAGCAGTACTTC.

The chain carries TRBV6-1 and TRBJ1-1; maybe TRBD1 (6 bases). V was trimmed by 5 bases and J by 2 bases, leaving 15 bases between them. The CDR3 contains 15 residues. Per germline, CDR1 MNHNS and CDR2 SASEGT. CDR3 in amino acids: CASSPRQASNTEAFF. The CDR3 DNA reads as TGTGCCAGCAGTCCACGACAGGCCAGTAACACTGAAGCTTTCTTT.

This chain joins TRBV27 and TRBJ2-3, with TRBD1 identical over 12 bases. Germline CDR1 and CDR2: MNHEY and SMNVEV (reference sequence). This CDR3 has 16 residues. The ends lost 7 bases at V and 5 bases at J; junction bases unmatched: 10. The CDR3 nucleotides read TGTGCCAGCACCTCCGGGACAGGGGGCTTCAGAGATACGCAGTATTTT. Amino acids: CASTSGTGGFRDTQYF.

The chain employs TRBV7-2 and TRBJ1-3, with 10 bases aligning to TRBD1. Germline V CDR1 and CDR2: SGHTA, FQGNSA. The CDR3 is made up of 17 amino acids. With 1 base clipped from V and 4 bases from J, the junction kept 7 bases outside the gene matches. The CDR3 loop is CASSLVIGTGVGNTIYF. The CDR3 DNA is TGTGCCAGCAGCTTAGTGATAGGGACAGGGGTAGGAAACACCATATATTTT.

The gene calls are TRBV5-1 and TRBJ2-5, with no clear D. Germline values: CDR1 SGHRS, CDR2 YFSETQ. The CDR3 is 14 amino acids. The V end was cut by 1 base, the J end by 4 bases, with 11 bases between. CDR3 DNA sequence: TGCGCCAGCAGCTTGTCAGTTGGGCCAGAGACCCAGTACTTC. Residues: CASSLSVGPETQYF.